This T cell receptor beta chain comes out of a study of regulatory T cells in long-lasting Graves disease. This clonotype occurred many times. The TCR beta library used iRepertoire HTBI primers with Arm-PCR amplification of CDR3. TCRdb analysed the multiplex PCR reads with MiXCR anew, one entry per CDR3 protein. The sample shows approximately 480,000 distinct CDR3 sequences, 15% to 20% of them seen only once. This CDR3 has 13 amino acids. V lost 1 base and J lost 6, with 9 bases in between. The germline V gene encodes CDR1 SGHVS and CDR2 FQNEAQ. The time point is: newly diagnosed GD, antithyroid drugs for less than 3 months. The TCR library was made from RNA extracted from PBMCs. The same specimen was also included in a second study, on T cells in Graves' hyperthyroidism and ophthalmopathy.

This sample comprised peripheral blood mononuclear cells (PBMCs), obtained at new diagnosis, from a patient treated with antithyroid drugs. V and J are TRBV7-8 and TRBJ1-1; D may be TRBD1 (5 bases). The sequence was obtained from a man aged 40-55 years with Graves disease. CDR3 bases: TGTGCCAGCAGCTTAGAACGGGGCCCTGAAGCTTTCTTT. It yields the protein CASSLERGPEAFF.